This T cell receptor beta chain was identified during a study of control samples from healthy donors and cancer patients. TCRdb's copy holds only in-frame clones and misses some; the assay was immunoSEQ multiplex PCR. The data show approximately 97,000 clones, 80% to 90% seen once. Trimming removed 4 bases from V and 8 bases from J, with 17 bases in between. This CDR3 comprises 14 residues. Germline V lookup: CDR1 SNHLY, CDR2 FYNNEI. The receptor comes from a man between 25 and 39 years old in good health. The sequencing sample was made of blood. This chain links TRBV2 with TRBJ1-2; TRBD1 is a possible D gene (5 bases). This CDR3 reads CASSVTGLVGGYTF. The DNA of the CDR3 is TGTGCCAGCAGTGTGACGGGGCTGGTTGGCGGCTACACCTTC.